Below, 14 T cell receptor beta chains from the same sample are listed, as sequenced in a study of CD8+CD57+ T cells in acquired aplastic anemia. All sequencing subjects had displayed CD8+CD57+ cell expansion on flow cytometry. Genomic DNA provided the template from which TCR beta VDJ and CDR3 profiles were obtained. In TCRdb, the reads were re-called with MiXCR into one record per CDR3 protein. The data hold 300,000 or so distinct CDR3 sequences, with roughly 53% observed a single time. The specimen was sorted CD4+, CD8+, or CD8+CD57+ T cells (not recorded which) from PBMCs. The source is a human donor with aplastic anemia.

The chain is built from TRBV9 and TRBJ1-6; the D is unclear. The CDR3 totals 13 residues. Germline loops: CDR1 SGDLS, CDR2 YYNGEE. V lost 3 bases, J lost 10 bases, and 11 bases lay in between. CDR3 residues: CASSAAIESPLHF. The CDR3 nucleotides are TGTGCCAGCAGCGCTGCGATAGAATCACCCCTCCACTTT.

This clonotype was found a few times. The rearrangement links TRBV20-1 to TRBJ2-5; D possibly corresponds to TRBD1 (6 bases). With 7 bases removed from V and 3 bases from J, the gap between germline ends came to 12 bases. Germline V gives CDR1 DFQATT, CDR2 SNEGSKA (reference sequence). CDR3 size: 12 residues. This CDR3 is CSVPRTEETQYF. CDR3 nucleotide sequence: TGCAGTGTCCCAAGGACAGAAGAGACCCAGTACTTC.

This clonotype was detected ten times or more. The V and J genes are TRBV7-9 and TRBJ2-4, with 12 bases fitting TRBD2. V trimming: 4 bases; J trimming: 12 bases; junction bases outside the gene matches: 22. The CDR3 contains 19 residues. The germline gives CDR1 SEHNR, CDR2 FQNEAQ (reference sequence). CDR3 amino acids: CASSSRPGGMRLAGDPQYF. The CDR3 nucleotides read TGTGCCAGCAGCTCCCGGCCTGGGGGAATGAGACTAGCGGGAGATCCTCAGTACTTC.

This rearrangement joins TRBV20-1 to TRBJ1-1, with unresolved D. This CDR3 comprises 13 residues. Germline assignment: CDR1 DFQATT and CDR2 SNEGSKA (reference sequence). Trimming took 0 bases from V and 5 from J, leaving 10 bases between them. CDR3: CSARDLFGTEAFF. CDR3 nucleotide sequence: TGCAGTGCTAGAGATCTGTTTGGGACTGAAGCTTTCTTT.

Of note for this clonotype: Without the conserved terminal phenylalanine or tryptophan, this CDR3 likely stems from a read error. The rearrangement links TRBV5-1 to TRBJ1-6, with TRBD1 matching over 7 bases. The V gene's germline CDR1 is SGHRS and CDR2 YFSETQ. V lost 3 bases to trimming and J lost 9 bases; unmatched junction nucleotides: 6. This CDR3 has 14 residues. The CDR3 here is CASSYGAGGSPLHS. The CDR3 DNA reads as TGCGCCAGCAGCTACGGGGCAGGGGGTTCACCCCTCCACTCT.

CDR3 protein: CSARAGTGGEQYF. CDR3 bases: TGCAGTGCTAGAGCGGGGACAGGGGGCGAGCAGTACTTC. This rearrangement joins TRBV20-1 to TRBJ2-7; 11 bases align to TRBD1. CDR3 length equals 13 residues. The V gene's germline CDR1 is DFQATT and CDR2 SNEGSKA (reference sequence). Losses at the gene ends were 1 base for V and 6 bases for J; bases not matched to a gene: 2.

This CDR3 is CASSLERDNNYGYTF. As DNA, the CDR3 is TGTGCCAGCAGCTTAGAGCGGGACAATAACTATGGCTACACCTTC. The rearrangement links TRBV7-7 to TRBJ1-2, with D tentatively TRBD1 (6 bases). Germline lookup yields CDR1 SSHAT and CDR2 FNYEAQ (reference sequence). V lost 1 base and J lost 1, with 10 bases in between. This CDR3 comprises 15 residues.

This clonotype was observed many times. V is TRBV9 and J is TRBJ2-5, with a tentative D call TRBD1 (5 bases). CDR3 length: 13 amino acids. Germline V gene data show CDR1 as SGDLS and CDR2 as YYNGEE. Trimming took 0 bases from V and 5 from J, leaving 8 bases between them. CDR3 coding DNA: TGTGCCAGCAGCGTAGCTCAGGGCGAGACCCAGTACTTC. This encodes CASSVAQGETQYF.

This clonotype was detected ten times or more. The rearrangement uses TRBV5-1 and TRBJ2-5; D tentatively fits TRBD1 or TRBD2 (5 bases each). The CDR3 is 14 amino acids. Per germline, CDR1 SGHRS and CDR2 YFSETQ. Trimming left V 0 bases short and J 3 bases short, with 9 bases between. The CDR3, as DNA: TGCGCCAGCAGCTTGGACCGGGGCAAAGAGACCCAGTACTTC. This encodes CASSLDRGKETQYF.

This clonotype was seen a few times. V usage is TRBV12-3 or TRBV12-4 and J usage is TRBJ1-5, with D possibly matching TRBD1 (6 bases). The CDR3 runs to 13 residues. Trimming removed 3 bases at V and 11 bases at J, with 14 bases between. Written as DNA, the CDR3 is TGTGCCAGCAGTTTCGGACAGAGGGAGACCCAGCATTTT. Translation: CASSFGQRETQHF.

The chain carries TRBV12-3 or TRBV12-4 and TRBJ1-4; 9 bases are shared with TRBD1. The CDR3 covers 16 residues. With 6 bases clipped from V and 5 bases from J, the junction kept 10 bases outside the gene matches. CDR3 region: CASRPWDREWNEKLFF. For the CDR3, the DNA is TGTGCCAGCAGACCTTGGGACAGGGAGTGGAATGAAAAACTGTTTTTT.

The V call is TRBV19, the J call TRBJ1-5; 8 bases fit TRBD1. V lost 1 base and J lost 6; bases outside the gene matches: 8. This CDR3 region has 16 residues. CDR1 is LNHDA, CDR2 SQIVND, per germline (reference sequence). The DNA for the CDR3 is TGTGCCAGTAGTATAGCCACAGGGGGAAGAGGTCAGCCCCAGCATTTT. This translates into CASSIATGGRGQPQHF. The complete variable domain, with remaining parts taken from reference TRBV19 and TRBJ1-5, reads DGGITQSPKYLFRKEGQNVTLSCEQNLNHDAMYWYRQDPGQGLRLIYYSQIVNDFQKGDIAEGYSVSREKKESFPLTVTSAQKNPTAFYLCASSIATGGRGQPQHFGDGTRLSIL.

This clonotype has only a few counts. The chain joins TRBV10-3 to TRBJ2-7; a possible D gene is TRBD2 (6 bases). V lost 0 bases, J lost 2 bases, and 11 bases lay in between. Germline CDR1 ENHRY, CDR2 SYGVKD. The CDR3 runs to 15 residues. The CDR3 nucleotides are TGTGCCATCAGTGAGTCGGGGGGATCGACCTACGAGCAGTACTTC. Its protein is CAISESGGSTYEQYF.

This sequence joins TRBV11-2 and TRBJ1-2; TRBD1 might be the D (5 bases). The CDR3 loop spans 15 amino acids. Germline-derived CDR1 and CDR2 are SGHAT and FQNNGV. Trimming left V 2 bases short and J 0 bases short, with 10 bases between. The CDR3 reads CASSLPWGTNYGYTF. CDR3 sequence (DNA): TGTGCCAGCAGCTTACCGTGGGGGACTAACTATGGCTACACCTTC.